This T cell receptor beta chain was obtained from a study of beta chain features in type 1 diabetes. Study-wide points: A closer apparent resemblance between naive, central memory and Treg TCRB repertoires was seen in patients than in healthy donors. For Type 1 diabetes patients, all four CD4+ subsets carried TCRB CDR3s that were moderately but significantly shorter.

Sequencing targeted expressed TCRB transcripts, as all isolated RNA had been reverse transcribed. Read counts averaged around 4 million for samples of naive, central memory and regulatory T cells. Generated by immunoSEQ multiplex PCR, the TCRdb table keeps only in-frame clones and is missing some. The sample shows some 290,000 clones, around 25% of them seen only once. Concerning this clone itself: Its antigen is currently unknown.

A sort by CD45RO/CCR7/CD25/CD127/CD95/CD27 yielded CD4+ naive, central memory, regulatory and stem cell-like memory cells. The source is a woman younger than 45 with type 1 diabetes. The sequenced sample was naive CD4+ T cells from blood.

The CDR3 DNA reads TGTGCCAGCAGCGCACGAACAGGGGCCACAGATACGCAGTATTTT. Its translation: CASSARTGATDTQYF. The gene calls are TRBV11-2 and TRBJ2-3; TRBD1 matches 7 bases. From germline, CDR1 is SGHAT and CDR2 FQNNGV. This CDR3 region has 15 residues. Trimming at V came to 5 bases and at J to 2 bases, leaving 7 bases not matched to a gene.